This TCR beta chain stems from a study of T cell changes during pregnancy in multiple sclerosis. Only in-frame clones appear in the TCRdb table, and some are missing; sequencing was by immunoSEQ multiplex PCR. The table lists around 20,000 clones, 75% to 90% of them singletons. The receptor was isolated from a female donor in good health, enrolled as a control in a pregnancy study. The specimen was CD8+ T cells from peripheral blood mononuclear cells, collected after pregnancy.

This CDR3 reads CASSLRQGGGTQYF. In DNA, the CDR3 is TGTGCCAGCAGTCTCCGACAGGGGGGAGGGACCCAGTACTTC. J is TRBJ2-5 and V is TRBV6-5; TRBD1 matches at 9 bases. The V gene's germline CDR1 is MNHEY and CDR2 SVGAGI. CDR3 length: 14 amino acids. Losses at the gene ends were 5 bases for V and 7 bases for J; bases not matched to a gene: 8.